The clone carrying this TCR beta chain was seen once. Its antigen is as yet unknown. Nominally healthy donors provided the samples, though records likely missed some immune exposures. The CDR3 is 13 residues long. Germline V gene sequence: CDR1 MNHEY, CDR2 SMNVEV (reference sequence). Trimming took 8 bases from V and 8 from J; bases not matched to a gene: 10. The data were obtained in a study of cytomegalovirus exposure and HLA in healthy donors. 60 Vbeta and 13 Jbeta primers were used in PCR. Produced via immunoSEQ multiplex PCR; TCRdb's table is partial and in-frame only. The table shows 60,000 to 85,000 clones, with 78% occurring only once. Study-level points and caveats: Available immune exposure information was restricted to CMV serostatus only.

Sequenced material: PBMCs. The V gene is TRBV27, the J gene TRBJ2-3; 7 positions agree with TRBD1. The TCR comes from a man aged 35 to 55 in good health and CMV-seronegative. The CDR3 loop reads CASSGQDAGTQYF. CDR3 nucleotide sequence: TGTGCCAGCTCCGGACAGGACGCGGGTACGCAGTATTTT.